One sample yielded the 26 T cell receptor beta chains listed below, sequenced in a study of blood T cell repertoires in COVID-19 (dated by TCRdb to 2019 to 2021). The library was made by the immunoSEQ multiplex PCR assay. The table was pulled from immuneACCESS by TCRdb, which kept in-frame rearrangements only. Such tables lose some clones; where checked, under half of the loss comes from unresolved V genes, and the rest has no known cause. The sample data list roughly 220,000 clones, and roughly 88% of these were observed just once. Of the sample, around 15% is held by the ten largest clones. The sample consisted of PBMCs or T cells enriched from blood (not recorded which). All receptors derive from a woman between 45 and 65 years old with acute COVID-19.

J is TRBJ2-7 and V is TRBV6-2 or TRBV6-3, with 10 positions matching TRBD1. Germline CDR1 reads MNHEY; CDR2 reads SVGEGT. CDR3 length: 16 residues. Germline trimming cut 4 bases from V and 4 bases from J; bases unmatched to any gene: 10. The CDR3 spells CASSSTLDRGRYEQYF. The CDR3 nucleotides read TGTGCCAGCAGTTCTACACTAGACAGGGGGCGTTACGAGCAGTACTTC.

The CDR3 sequence is CASREGQLNTEAFF. The CDR3 nucleotides read TGTGCCAGTAGAGAGGGACAGCTAAACACTGAAGCTTTCTTT. This chain uses TRBV19 with TRBJ1-1, with 7 bases identical to TRBD1. This CDR3 is built from 14 residues. Trimming removed 6 bases from V and 2 bases from J; junction bases left unmatched: 6. Germline V gene sequence: CDR1 LNHDA, CDR2 SQIVND (reference sequence).

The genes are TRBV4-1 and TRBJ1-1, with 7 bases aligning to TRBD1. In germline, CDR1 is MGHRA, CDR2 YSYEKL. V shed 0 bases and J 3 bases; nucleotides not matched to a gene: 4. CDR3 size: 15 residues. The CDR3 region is CASSQDIQGYTEAFF. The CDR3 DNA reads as TGCGCCAGCAGCCAAGATATACAGGGGTACACTGAAGCTTTCTTT.

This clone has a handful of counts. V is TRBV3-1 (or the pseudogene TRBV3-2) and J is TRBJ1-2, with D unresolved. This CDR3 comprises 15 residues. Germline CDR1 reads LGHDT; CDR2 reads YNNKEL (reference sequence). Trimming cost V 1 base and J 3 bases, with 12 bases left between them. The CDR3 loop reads CASSQAYSLDYGYTF. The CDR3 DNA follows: TGTGCCAGCAGCCAAGCGTATAGTCTTGACTATGGCTACACCTTC.

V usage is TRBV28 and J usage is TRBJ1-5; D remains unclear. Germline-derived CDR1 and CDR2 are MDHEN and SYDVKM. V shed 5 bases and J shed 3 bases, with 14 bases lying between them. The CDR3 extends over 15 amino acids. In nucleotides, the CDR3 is TGTGCCAGCAGTCCCAGCGGGCACTACAATCAGCCCCAGCATTTT. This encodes CASSPSGHYNQPQHF. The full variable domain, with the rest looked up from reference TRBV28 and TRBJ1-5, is DVKVTQSSRYLVKRTGEKVFLECVQDMDHENMFWYRQDPGLGLRLIYFSYDVKMKEKGDIPEGYSVSREKKERFSLILESASTNQTSMYLCASSPSGHYNQPQHFGDGTRLSIL.

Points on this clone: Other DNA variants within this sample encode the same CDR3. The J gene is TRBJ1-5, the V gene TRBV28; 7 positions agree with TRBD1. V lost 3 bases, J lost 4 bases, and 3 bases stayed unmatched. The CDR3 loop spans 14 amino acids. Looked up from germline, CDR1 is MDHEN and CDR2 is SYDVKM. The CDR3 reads CASSLRQGNQPQHF. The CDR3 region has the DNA TGTGCCAGCAGTTTGAGACAGGGAAATCAGCCCCAGCATTTT.

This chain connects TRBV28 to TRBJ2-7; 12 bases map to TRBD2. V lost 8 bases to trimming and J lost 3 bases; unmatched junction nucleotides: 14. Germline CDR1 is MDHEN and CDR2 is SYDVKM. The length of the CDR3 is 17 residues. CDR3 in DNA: TGTGCCAGCCAGACTAGCGGGAGTCCGAAGGGGTTCTACGAGCAGTACTTC. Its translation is CASQTSGSPKGFYEQYF.

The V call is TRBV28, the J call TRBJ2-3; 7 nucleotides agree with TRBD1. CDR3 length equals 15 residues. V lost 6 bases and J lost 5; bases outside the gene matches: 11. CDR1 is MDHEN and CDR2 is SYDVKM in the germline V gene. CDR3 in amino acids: CASSYGDSRRDTQYF. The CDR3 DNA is TGTGCCAGCAGCTACGGGGACAGTCGGAGAGATACGCAGTATTTT. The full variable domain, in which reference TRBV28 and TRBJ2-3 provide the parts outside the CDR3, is DVKVTQSSRYLVKRTGEKVFLECVQDMDHENMFWYRQDPGLGLRLIYFSYDVKMKEKGDIPEGYSVSREKKERFSLILESASTNQTSMYLCASSYGDSRRDTQYFGPGTRLTVL.

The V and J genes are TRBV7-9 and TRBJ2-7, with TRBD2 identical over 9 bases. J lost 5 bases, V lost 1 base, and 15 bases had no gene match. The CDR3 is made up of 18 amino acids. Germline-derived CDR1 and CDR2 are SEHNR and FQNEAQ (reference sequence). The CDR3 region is CASSLGRFGGRARDEQYF. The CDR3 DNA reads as TGTGCCAGCAGCTTAGGGAGATTTGGCGGGAGGGCCAGGGACGAGCAGTACTTC.

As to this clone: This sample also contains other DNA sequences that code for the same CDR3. This chain's CDR3 is CASSLLSYEQYF. DNA for the CDR3: TGTGCCAGCAGCCTACTCTCCTACGAGCAGTACTTC. V gene TRBV11-1 combines with J gene TRBJ2-7; D unclear. The CDR3 consists of 12 residues. The V end lost 5 bases, the J end lost 0 bases, and 5 bases lay between the germline ends. Germline assignment: CDR1 SGHAT and CDR2 FQDESV (reference sequence).

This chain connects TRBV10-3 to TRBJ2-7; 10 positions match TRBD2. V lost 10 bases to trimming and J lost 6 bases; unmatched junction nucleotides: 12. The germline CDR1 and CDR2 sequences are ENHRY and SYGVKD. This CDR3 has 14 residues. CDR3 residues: CATHQGLASFEQYF. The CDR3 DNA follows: TGTGCCACCCATCAGGGACTAGCGTCTTTCGAGCAGTACTTC.

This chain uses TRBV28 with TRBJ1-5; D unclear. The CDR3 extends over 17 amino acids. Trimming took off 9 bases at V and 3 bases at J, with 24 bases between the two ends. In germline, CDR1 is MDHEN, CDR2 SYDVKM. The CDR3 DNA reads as TGTGCCAGTCGGACTACCCGTTCACAGCGTTACAATCAGCCCCAGCATTTT. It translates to CASRTTRSQRYNQPQHF. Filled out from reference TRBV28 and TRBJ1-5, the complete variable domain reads DVKVTQSSRYLVKRTGEKVFLECVQDMDHENMFWYRQDPGLGLRLIYFSYDVKMKEKGDIPEGYSVSREKKERFSLILESASTNQTSMYLCASRTTRSQRYNQPQHFGDGTRLSIL.

CDR3 DNA: TGTGCCAGCAGCAAAACAGGAAGAACATCCGAAGCTTTCTTT. Protein product: CASSKTGRTSEAFF. V is TRBV28 and J is TRBJ1-1; TRBD1 might be the D (5 bases). Germline V gives CDR1 MDHEN, CDR2 SYDVKM. V was shortened by 6 bases and J by 8 bases, with 19 bases between the two germline ends. The length of the CDR3 is 14 residues.

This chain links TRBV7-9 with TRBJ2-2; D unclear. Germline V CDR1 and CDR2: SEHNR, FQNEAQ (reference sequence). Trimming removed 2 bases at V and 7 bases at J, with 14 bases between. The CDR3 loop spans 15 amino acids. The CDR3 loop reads CASSLITRRFGELFF. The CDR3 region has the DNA TGTGCCAGCAGCTTAATAACCCGCAGGTTCGGGGAGCTGTTTTTT.

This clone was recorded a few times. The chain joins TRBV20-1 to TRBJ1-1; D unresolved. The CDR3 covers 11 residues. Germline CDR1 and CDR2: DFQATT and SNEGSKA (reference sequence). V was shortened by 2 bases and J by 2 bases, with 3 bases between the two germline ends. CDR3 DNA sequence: TGCAGTGCTAGACCTAACACTGAAGCTTTCTTT. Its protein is CSARPNTEAFF.

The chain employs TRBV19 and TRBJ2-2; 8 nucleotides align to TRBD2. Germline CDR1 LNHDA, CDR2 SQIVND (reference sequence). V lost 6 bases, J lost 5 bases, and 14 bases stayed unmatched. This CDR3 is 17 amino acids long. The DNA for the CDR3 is TGTGCCAGTAGGGGGGAGCGGGAGTTGATAAGAACCGGGGAGCTGTTTTTT. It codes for CASRGERELIRTGELFF.

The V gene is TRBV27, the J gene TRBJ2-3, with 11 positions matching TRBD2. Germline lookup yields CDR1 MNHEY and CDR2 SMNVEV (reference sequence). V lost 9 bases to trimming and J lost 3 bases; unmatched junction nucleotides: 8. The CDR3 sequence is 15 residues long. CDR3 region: CASHSGREGTDTQYF. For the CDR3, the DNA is TGTGCCAGTCATAGCGGGAGGGAGGGAACAGATACGCAGTATTTT.

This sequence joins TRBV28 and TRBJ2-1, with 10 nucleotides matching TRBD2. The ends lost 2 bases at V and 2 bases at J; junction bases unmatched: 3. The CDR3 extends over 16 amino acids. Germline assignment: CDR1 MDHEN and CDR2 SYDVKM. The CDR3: CASSLQGLAPYNEQFF. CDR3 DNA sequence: TGTGCCAGCAGTTTACAGGGACTAGCGCCCTACAATGAGCAGTTCTTC.

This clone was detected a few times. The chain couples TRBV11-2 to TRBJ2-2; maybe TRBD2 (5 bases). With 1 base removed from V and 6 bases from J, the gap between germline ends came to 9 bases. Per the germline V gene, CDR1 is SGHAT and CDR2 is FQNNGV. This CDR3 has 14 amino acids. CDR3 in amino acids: CASSLGGPPGELFF. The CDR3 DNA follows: TGTGCCAGCAGCTTAGGCGGGCCCCCCGGGGAGCTGTTTTTT.

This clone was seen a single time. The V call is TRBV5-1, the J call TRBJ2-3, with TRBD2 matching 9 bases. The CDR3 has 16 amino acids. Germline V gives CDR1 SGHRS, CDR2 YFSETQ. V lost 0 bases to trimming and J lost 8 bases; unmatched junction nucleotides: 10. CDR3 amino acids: CASSLVWREGQGTQYF. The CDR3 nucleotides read TGCGCCAGCAGCTTGGTTTGGCGGGAGGGCCAGGGTACGCAGTATTTT. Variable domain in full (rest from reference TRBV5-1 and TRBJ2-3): KAGVTQTPRYLIKTRGQQVTLSCSPISGHRSVSWYQQTPGQGLQFLFEYFSETQRNKGNFPGRFSGRQFSNSRSEMNVSTLELGDSALYLCASSLVWREGQGTQYFGPGTRLTVL.

CDR3 residues: CASSPSGARGGAIEQFF. CDR3 in DNA: TGCGCCAGCAGCCCCTCAGGGGCCCGAGGTGGGGCCATTGAGCAGTTCTTC. The chain joins TRBV5-1 to TRBJ2-1; possible D gene TRBD1, 6 bases. Trimming stripped 4 bases from V and 9 bases from J, with 26 bases between. Looked up from germline, CDR1 is SGHRS and CDR2 is YFSETQ. The CDR3 has 17 amino acids.

The DNA of the CDR3 is TGTGCCAGCAGAAGCCAGGGAGAAGCTTTCTTT. This sequence encodes CASRSQGEAFF. V is TRBV6-5 and J is TRBJ1-1, with a possible D match to TRBD1 (5 bases). The CDR3 is 11 amino acids. The germline V gene encodes CDR1 MNHEY and CDR2 SVGAGI. Trimming took off 6 bases at V and 8 bases at J, with 10 bases between the two ends.

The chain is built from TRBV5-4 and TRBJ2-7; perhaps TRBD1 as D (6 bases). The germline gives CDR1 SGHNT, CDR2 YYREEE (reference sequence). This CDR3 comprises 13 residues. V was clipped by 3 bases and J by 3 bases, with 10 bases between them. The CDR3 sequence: CASSSGVGYEQYF. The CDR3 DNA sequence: TGTGCCAGCAGCTCAGGGGTTGGCTACGAGCAGTACTTC.

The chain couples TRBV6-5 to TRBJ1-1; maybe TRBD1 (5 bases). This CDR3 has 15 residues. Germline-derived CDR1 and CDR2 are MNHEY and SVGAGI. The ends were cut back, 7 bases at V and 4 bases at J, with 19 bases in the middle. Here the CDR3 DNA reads TGTGCCAGCAAGCCAGGGAATTATCGGGTCACTGAAGCTTTCTTT. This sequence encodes CASKPGNYRVTEAFF.

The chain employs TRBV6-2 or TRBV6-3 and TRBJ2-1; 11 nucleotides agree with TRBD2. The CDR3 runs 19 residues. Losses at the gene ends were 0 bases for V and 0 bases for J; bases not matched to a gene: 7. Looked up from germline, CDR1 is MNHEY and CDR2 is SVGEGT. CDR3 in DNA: TGTGCCAGCAGTTACTCGGCTAGCGGGGGGCCAAGCTCCTACAATGAGCAGTTCTTC. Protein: CASSYSASGGPSSYNEQFF.

CDR3 in amino acids: CASSRGLADYNEQFF. The DNA of the CDR3 is TGCGCCAGCAGCCGGGGACTAGCGGATTACAATGAGCAGTTCTTC. The V call is TRBV5-1, the J call TRBJ2-1; 11 nucleotides match TRBD2. The V gene end was trimmed by 4 bases and the J gene end by 4 bases; junction bases not matched to a gene: 4. CDR1 and CDR2 from the germline V gene are SGHRS and YFSETQ. This CDR3 region has 15 residues.